This TCR beta chain came from a study of T-cell memory formation after mild COVID-19. Study at large: Across donors, TCR clusters were largely donor specific. Points from the study as a whole: Memory sampled before infection contained some responding clones, suggesting cross-reactive memory joined.

5'RACE primed at constant segments yielded TCR alpha and TCR beta cDNA libraries bearing sample barcodes and UMIs. TCRdb itself ran the 5' RACE reads through MiXCR, one entry per CDR3 protein. This sample has 470,000 or so distinct CDR3 sequences, with 15% to 20% found just once. This clonotype has a count of ten or more. Its antigen is not known. Per germline, CDR1 DFQATT and CDR2 SNEGSKA (reference sequence). V shed 6 bases and J 3 bases; nucleotides not matched to a gene: 17. The CDR3 spans 17 residues. This TCR was sampled from an adult woman who had mild COVID-19 (a few samples of this study predate the infection). Cell type and time point are not known. The material sequenced was PBMCs or a T cell subset sorted from them (not recorded which). The rearrangement uses TRBV20-1 and TRBJ2-7; 10 nucleotides line up with TRBD1. CDR3 amino acids: CSAPPGQGKRAHYEQYF. Written as DNA, the CDR3 is TGCAGTGCCCCACCGGGACAGGGGAAAAGGGCCCACTACGAGCAGTACTTC.